These T cell receptor beta chains were read from a single sample in a study of cytomegalovirus exposure and HLA in healthy donors. The assay was immunoSEQ multiplex PCR, and TCRdb's table has in-frame clones only and misses some. The sample comprises around 100,000 clones, approximately 79% of which are singletons, and 3.1% rests with the top ten. The material sequenced was PBMCs. The receptors stem from a woman in her 40s in good health and CMV-seronegative. CDR3s include the opening cysteine and the closing phenylalanine or tryptophan. A D gene is named only where the DNA matches it firmly. Clone size, where shown, is once, few, many, or a class for clones that have expanded.

D gene,V gene,J gene,clone size,CDR3 protein,CDR3 DNA
-,TRBV7-9,TRBJ1-4,-,CASSFQGWSEKLFF,TGTGCCAGCAGCTTCCAGGGCTGGAGTGAAAAACTGTTTTTT
TRBD1,TRBV7-8,TRBJ2-7,once,CASSTPRDRDEQYF,TGTGCCAGCAGCACACCCCGGGACAGGGACGAGCAGTACTTC
-,TRBV28,TRBJ1-4,once,CASRDNRGGNEKLFF,TGTGCCAGCAGAGATAACCGCGGTGGAAATGAAAAACTGTTTTTT
TRBD2,TRBV5-6,TRBJ2-2,-,CASSTRRLAGGPGTGELFF,TGTGCCAGCAGCACCCGGCGACTAGCGGGAGGGCCGGGCACCGGGGAGCTGTTTTTT
-,TRBV2,TRBJ2-5,-,CASTLPASRETQYF,TGTGCCAGCACCCTGCCCGCTAGCCGTGAAACCCAGTACTTC
TRBD1,TRBV28,TRBJ2-7,once,CASSSSWDRGSYEQYF,TGTGCCAGCAGTTCATCCTGGGACAGGGGGTCCTACGAGCAGTACTTC
TRBD2,TRBV5-6,TRBJ2-3,-,CASSLVGTSGDTQYF,TGTGCCAGCAGCTTGGTCGGGACTAGCGGAGATACGCAGTATTTT
-,TRBV19,TRBJ1-5,-,CASSIDSYSNQPQHF,TGTGCCAGTAGTATAGACAGTTATAGCAATCAGCCCCAGCATTTT
TRBD1,TRBV4-2,TRBJ2-7,-,CASSQASGRQGYEQYF,TGTGCCAGCAGCCAAGCTTCGGGGCGACAGGGCTACGAGCAGTACTTC
-,TRBV7-9,TRBJ1-1,-,CASSLSGGQTEAFF,TGTGCCAGCAGCTTATCCGGGGGGCAGACTGAAGCTTTCTTT